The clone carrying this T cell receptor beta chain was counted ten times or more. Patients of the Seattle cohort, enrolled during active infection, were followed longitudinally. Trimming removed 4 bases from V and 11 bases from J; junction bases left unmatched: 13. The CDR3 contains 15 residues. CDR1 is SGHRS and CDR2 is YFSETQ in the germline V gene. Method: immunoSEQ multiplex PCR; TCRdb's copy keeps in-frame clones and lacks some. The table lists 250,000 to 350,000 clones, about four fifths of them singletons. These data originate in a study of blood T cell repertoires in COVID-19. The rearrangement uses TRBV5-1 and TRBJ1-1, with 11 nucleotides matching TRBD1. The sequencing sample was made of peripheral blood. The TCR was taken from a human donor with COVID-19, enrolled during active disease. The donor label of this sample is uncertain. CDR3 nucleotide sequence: TGCGCCAGCAGCACTGTACCGGGACAGGGGGAGGAGGCTTTCTTT. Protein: CASSTVPGQGEEAFF.